This T cell receptor beta chain stems from a study of shared clonotypes between healthy human individuals. Study conclusions and caveats: The small donor group covered limited genetic and exposure diversity.

Every subset had its genomic DNA shared out evenly among several immunoSEQ plates. Produced via immunoSEQ multiplex PCR; TCRdb's table is partial and in-frame only. Of about 2.3 million clones in the sample, 85% to 95% were seen once. The V segment lost 0 bases and the J segment 0 bases; nucleotides outside the gene matches: 12. The CDR3 covers 21 residues. Germline-derived CDR1 and CDR2 are MNHEY and SMNVEV (reference sequence). Splitting the CD4+ cells yielded a CD45RA+ naive subset and a CD45RA-negative memory subset. Concerning this clone itself: Its antigen is unidentified.

Source material: naive CD4+ T cells from PBMCs. Subset described: CD45RA+ positively selected. The chain uses TRBV27 and TRBJ2-1; the match to TRBD2 covers 12 bases. The sequence derives from a man between 18 and 35 years old in good health. Some clones in this sample may be carry-over from other donors' samples. The CDR3 spells CASSLSLSRASGRGSYNEQFF. For the CDR3, the DNA is TGTGCCAGCAGTTTATCTTTATCTCGGGCTAGCGGGAGGGGCTCCTACAATGAGCAGTTCTTC.